The 2 T cell receptor beta chains given below trace back to one sample, sequenced in a study of T cells after yellow fever vaccination. TCRdb fed the 5' RACE reads into MiXCR, producing one record per CDR3 protein. Altogether under 300,000 distinct CDR3 sequences are present, roughly 13% being singletons, with the ten largest covering roughly 0.5%. The source was CD4+ T cells sorted from PBMCs, collected 45 days after the yellow fever booster vaccination. Receptor source: a man aged 25-45 years who received the YFV17D yellow fever vaccine.

In this sample, this clonotype turned up a few times. V is TRBV27 and J is TRBJ2-2; D is uncertain. The ends were cut back, 3 bases at V and 5 bases at J, with 13 bases in the middle. The CDR3 loop spans 15 amino acids. Germline CDR1 MNHEY, CDR2 SMNVEV (reference sequence). CDR3 loop: CASSFISVGTGELFF. In nucleotides, the CDR3 is TGTGCCAGCAGTTTCATTTCGGTGGGGACCGGGGAGCTGTTTTTT.

The chain links TRBV9 to TRBJ1-5, with TRBD1 identical over 7 bases. Germline V lookup: CDR1 SGDLS, CDR2 YYNGEE. The V gene end was trimmed by 0 bases and the J gene end by 6 bases; junction bases not matched to a gene: 6. There are 15 residues in the CDR3. This chain's CDR3 is CASSVGQGDGQPQHF. DNA of the CDR3: TGTGCCAGCAGCGTAGGTCAGGGGGACGGTCAGCCCCAGCATTTT.